These 14 T cell receptor beta chains were sequenced from one sample in a study of T cell clusters in autoimmune cytopenias. TRB amplification used 250 ng of peripheral blood genomic DNA. TRB was amplified by touch-down multiplex PCR, primer pools A and B combined. From its re-call of the multiplex PCR reads, TCRdb lists each CDR3 protein once, without DNA. The sample has over 3,500 distinct CDR3 sequences. These data were also reused for a study on T cell repertoires in aging, cancer and after chemotherapy.

The specimen sequenced was peripheral blood. Receptors originate from a human donor in good health.

Frequency places this clonotype as medium-sized. The V and J genes are TRBV19 and TRBJ2-7; TCRdb outputs TRBD1, but without DNA this stays unchecked. In germline, CDR1 is LNHDA, CDR2 SQIVND (reference sequence). The CDR3 length is 14 residues. CDR3 loop: CASSVRDSSYEQYF. Based on the CDR3 plus reference TRBV19 and TRBJ2-7, the full variable domain is DGGITQSPKYLFRKEGQNVTLSCEQNLNHDAMYWYRQDPGQGLRLIYYSQIVNDFQKGDIAEGYSVSREKKESFPLTVTSAQKNPTAFYLCASSVRDSSYEQYFGPGTRLTVT.

The rearrangement links TRBV12-3 or TRBV12-4 to TRBJ1-5; TCRdb's assignment of TRBD1 cannot be checked, as there is no DNA. There are 14 residues in the CDR3. The CDR3 is CASSFSGGHQPQHF.

The V call is TRBV12-3 or TRBV12-4, the J call TRBJ2-3; lacking DNA, the TRBD1 call made by TCRdb goes unchecked. The CDR3 has 15 amino acids. The CDR3 region is CASRWAGGARDTQYF.

This clonotype ranks as medium-sized (0.01 to 0.1%) in terms of frequency. The chain carries TRBV29-1 and TRBJ2-1; the D call from TCRdb, TRBD1, cannot be confirmed without DNA. The CDR3 has 14 residues. Looked up from germline, CDR1 is SQVTM and CDR2 is ANQGSEA. This CDR3 is CSVAQGQGAYEQFF.

This clonotype is classed as medium-sized by frequency. The rearrangement links TRBV6-2 or TRBV6-3 to TRBJ2-1. This CDR3 is built from 14 residues. Germline loops: CDR1 MNHEY, CDR2 SVGEGT. This chain's CDR3 is CASSYESTYNEQFF.

The chain uses TRBV30 and TRBJ2-7. Germline V gene lookup returns CDR1 GTSNPN and CDR2 SVGIG (reference sequence). The CDR3 extends over 13 amino acids. This CDR3 is CAWLDRTRSEQYF.

This chain uses TRBV6-5 with TRBJ1-4; absent DNA, TCRdb's TRBD1 call cannot be checked. Germline V lookup: CDR1 MNHEY, CDR2 SVGAGI. The CDR3 has 16 amino acids. Here the CDR3 reads CASSYSGTGYGEKLFF.

This chain joins TRBV6-1 and TRBJ1-4. Germline CDR1 MNHNS, CDR2 SASEGT. The CDR3 spans 15 residues. CDR3 sequence reads: CASSELGAANEKLFF.

This clonotype counts as medium-sized by frequency. The chain joins TRBV18 to TRBJ2-5; the TCRdb call, TRBD1, lacks DNA for checking. The CDR3 sequence is 17 residues long. Germline CDR1 is KGHSH and CDR2 is LQKENI. The CDR3 region is CASSPPGTGGNQETQYF.

The gene calls are TRBV7-2 and TRBJ2-2; absent DNA, TCRdb's TRBD1 call cannot be checked. Per the germline V gene, CDR1 is SGHTA and CDR2 is FQGNSA. CDR3 length equals 15 residues. The CDR3 reads CASSFRQGGDGELFF.

This clonotype is medium-sized by frequency. The chain joins TRBV19 to TRBJ1-2; the TCRdb call, TRBD1, lacks DNA for checking. The CDR3 runs to 13 residues. Germline CDR1 reads LNHDA; CDR2 reads SQIVND (reference sequence). This CDR3 is CASIGGQYYGYTF.

This clonotype is deemed medium-sized by its frequency. This chain joins TRBV6-5 and TRBJ1-6; TCRdb's D call, TRBD1, is unchecked because there is no DNA. CDR3 length: 18 residues. Germline lookup yields CDR1 MNHEY and CDR2 SVGAGI. The CDR3: CASSYSPLRGRGNSPLHF.

This clonotype is called medium-sized based on its frequency. The chain joins TRBV6-2 or TRBV6-3 to TRBJ2-3. This CDR3 is built from 12 residues. Germline V lookup: CDR1 MNHEY, CDR2 SVGEGT. The CDR3 is CASSGSYDTQYF.

This rearrangement joins TRBV11-2 to TRBJ2-3; TCRdb picks TRBD2, but there is no DNA to check that call. This CDR3 has 17 amino acids. In germline, CDR1 is SGHAT, CDR2 FQNNGV. The CDR3 sequence is CASSLDVGRGGKDTQYF. Looking up the rest from reference TRBV11-2 and TRBJ2-3 gives the full variable domain: EAGVAQSPRYKIIEKRQSVAFWCNPISGHATLYWYQQILGQGPKLLIQFQNNGVVDDSQLPKDRFSAERLKGVDSTLKIQPAKLEDSAVYLCASSLDVGRGGKDTQYFGPGTRLTVL.